The clone carrying this TCR beta chain was counted a few times. Per the germline V gene, CDR1 is SEHNR and CDR2 is FQNEAQ (reference sequence). CDR3 length: 13 amino acids. The V end lost 6 bases, the J end lost 6 bases, and 14 bases lay between the germline ends. The data originate from a study of T cells in Graves' hyperthyroidism and ophthalmopathy. Orbital computed tomography and thyroid ultrasound, together with serum TRAb and thyroxine and clinical symptoms, were used for diagnoses. Template material for amplifying TCR beta CDR3 regions consisted of RNA transcripts. TCR CDR3 underwent first-round RT-PCR with the HTBI primer set. TCRdb fed the multiplex PCR reads into MiXCR, producing one record per CDR3 protein. This sample has about 540,000 distinct CDR3 sequences, with approximately 44% found just once.

This sequence originates from a woman under 30 with Graves' hyperthyroidism. This rearrangement joins TRBV7-9 to TRBJ1-2; D might be TRBD1 (6 bases). The sample comprised peripheral blood or thyroid tissue (not recorded which). The DNA of the CDR3 is TGTGCCAGCAGTGAAGTTGGGGGCCATGGCTACACCTTC. This gives the protein CASSEVGGHGYTF.